This TCR beta chain was recovered during a study of neurological immune-mediated disorders. Study-wide findings and caveats: Sharing of CDR3 amino acid sequences among expanded clones across subjects was absent, suggesting private repertoires in all groups. The most TCR clonal expansion was seen in HTLV-1-associated myelopathy, whereas the least was seen in multiple sclerosis, below the level in healthy controls.

The CDR3 spans 15 residues. V lost 7 bases and J lost 4, with 17 bases in between. This clonotype was detected ten times or more. Its antigen is currently unknown. 5'RACE with 10-nucleotide random UMIs generated the cDNA. From 15-18 subjects, over 160 million TCR-beta sequences were obtained in each sequencing run. TCRdb itself ran the 5' RACE reads through MiXCR, one entry per CDR3 protein. The sample includes approximately 50,000 distinct CDR3 sequences, roughly 3.5% of them seen just once. The sequence was collected from a man aged 25-40 years with multiple sclerosis. Source material: PBMCs. The genes are TRBV12-3 or TRBV12-4 and TRBJ1-5; D is possibly TRBD1 (5 bases). CDR3 nucleotide sequence: TGTGCCAGCACCCCTCAGGGAGGGACGAATCAGCCCCAGCATTTT. It encodes CASTPQGGTNQPQHF.